This T cell receptor (beta chain) was observed in a study of blood T cell repertoires in COVID-19. Authors' data handling: Quantification of nucleated cells was approximated via reference gene primer amplification. Assay used: immunoSEQ multiplex PCR; TCRdb lists only in-frame clones, some missing. From that table come the V and J calls and clone size; the DNA was used to work out D and trimming. This table holds about 240,000 clones, 80% to 90% found once. Germline lookup yields CDR1 SGHDN and CDR2 FVKESK. The CDR3 has 12 amino acids. V lost 2 bases and J 7 bases, leaving 8 bases between the germline ends.

The sequenced material came from peripheral blood. This clonotype originated in a woman aged 70 to 79 with acute or convalescent COVID-19. V gene TRBV14 combines with J gene TRBJ2-5; D remains ambiguous. CDR3 amino acids: CASSQLRTTQYF. Here the CDR3 DNA reads TGTGCCAGCAGCCAATTGCGCACGACCCAGTACTTC.